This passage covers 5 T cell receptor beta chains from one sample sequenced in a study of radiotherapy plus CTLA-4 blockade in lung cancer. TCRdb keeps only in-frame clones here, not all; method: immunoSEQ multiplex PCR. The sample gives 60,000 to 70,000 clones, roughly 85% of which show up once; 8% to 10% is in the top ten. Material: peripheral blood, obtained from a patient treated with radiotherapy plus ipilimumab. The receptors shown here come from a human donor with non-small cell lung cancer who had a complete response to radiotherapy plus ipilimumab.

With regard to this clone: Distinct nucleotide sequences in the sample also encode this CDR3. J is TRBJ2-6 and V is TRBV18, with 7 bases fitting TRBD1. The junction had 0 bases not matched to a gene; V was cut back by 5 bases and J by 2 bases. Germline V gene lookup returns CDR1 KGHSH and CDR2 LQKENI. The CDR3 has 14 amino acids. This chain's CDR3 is CASSTGAGANVLTF. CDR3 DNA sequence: TGTGCCAGCTCAACAGGGGCTGGGGCCAACGTCCTGACTTTC.

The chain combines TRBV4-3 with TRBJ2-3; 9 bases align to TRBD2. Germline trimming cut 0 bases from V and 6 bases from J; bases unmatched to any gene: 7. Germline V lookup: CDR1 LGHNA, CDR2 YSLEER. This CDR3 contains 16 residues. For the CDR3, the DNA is TGCGCCAGCAGCCAAGAACGAGCGGGAGGAGTGGATACGCAGTATTTT. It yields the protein CASSQERAGGVDTQYF.

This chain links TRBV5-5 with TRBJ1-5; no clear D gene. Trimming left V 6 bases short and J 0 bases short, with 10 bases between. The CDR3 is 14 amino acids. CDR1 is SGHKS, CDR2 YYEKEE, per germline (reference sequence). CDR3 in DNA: TGTGCCAGCACCTTCGACGGTAGCAATCAGCCCCAGCATTTT. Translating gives CASTFDGSNQPQHF.

The CDR3 DNA is TGTGCCAGCAGTTATCGGGACAGGGGAGAGACCCAGTACTTC. Translating gives CASSYRDRGETQYF. The chain carries TRBV27 and TRBJ2-5, with 10 bases lining up with TRBD1. There are 14 residues in the CDR3. V lost 4 bases and J lost 4; bases outside the gene matches: 3. CDR1 is MNHEY, CDR2 SMNVEV, per germline (reference sequence).

CDR3 DNA sequence: TGTGCCAGCAGCTATTGGATAGCGGGGTCCTCCTACGAGCAGTACTTC. Translating it yields CASSYWIAGSSYEQYF. This chain uses TRBV7-9 with TRBJ2-7, with 8 bases identical to TRBD2. Germline V gives CDR1 SEHNR, CDR2 FQNEAQ (reference sequence). V shed 4 bases, J shed 0 bases, and the junction held 8 bases outside the gene matches. The CDR3 has 16 residues.